The 24 T cell receptor beta chains in this list originate from one sample, sequenced in a study of OX40 agonist ivuxolimab in advanced cancers. Receptor libraries were prepared by the immunoSEQ multiplex PCR assay. The table was pulled from immuneACCESS by TCRdb, which kept in-frame rearrangements only. Such tables lose some clones; where checked, under half of the loss comes from unresolved V genes, and the rest has no known cause. The sample table shows more than 12,000 clones, and approximately 80% are seen once. Roughly a third of the sample rests with the top ten. The source material was CD4+ or CD8+ T cells sorted from blood, sampled in a trial of the OX40 agonist ivuxolimab. The receptors were gathered from an adult with an advanced solid tumor such as melanoma, head and neck, liver or kidney cancer.

The rearrangement links TRBV10-2 to TRBJ2-7; possibly TRBD1 for D (6 bases). The germline CDR1 and CDR2 sequences are WSHSY and SAAADI. The CDR3 length is 11 residues. Trimming removed 7 bases from V and 7 bases from J, with 11 bases in between. The DNA for the CDR3 is TGCGCCAGCAAACTCGGGACAGAGCAGTACTTC. Protein: CASKLGTEQYF.

This chain connects TRBV6-4 to TRBJ2-7; 8 nucleotides line up with TRBD2. V lost 4 bases, J lost 3 bases, and 14 bases stayed unmatched. The germline CDR1 and CDR2 sequences are MRHNA and SNTAGT. There are 17 residues in the CDR3. For the CDR3, the DNA is TGTGCCAGCAGTGGAGACCCCAGGGGACTAGGGGACTACGAGCAGTACTTC. It translates to CASSGDPRGLGDYEQYF.

This sequence joins TRBV29-1 and TRBJ2-7; tentatively, D is TRBD1 (5 bases). The germline V gene has CDR1 SQVTM and CDR2 ANQGSEA. CDR3 length equals 13 residues. V was trimmed by 4 bases and J by 0 bases, leaving 10 bases between them. The CDR3: CSVGQGFSYEQYF. CDR3 DNA sequence: TGCAGCGTTGGGCAGGGTTTCTCCTACGAGCAGTACTTC.

The chain joins TRBV4-1 to TRBJ2-2; TRBD1 aligns across 8 bases. From germline, CDR1 is MGHRA and CDR2 YSYEKL. The trim removed 0 bases at V and 6 bases at J, leaving 9 bases unmatched. The CDR3 contains 17 residues. CDR3 in amino acids: CASSQEGTGGSPGELFF. CDR3 bases: TGCGCCAGCAGCCAAGAAGGAACAGGGGGATCACCCGGGGAGCTGTTTTTT.

This chain links TRBV2 with TRBJ1-4; D ambiguous. Trimming left V 4 bases short and J 8 bases short, with 14 bases between. This CDR3 spans 14 amino acids. Per the germline V gene, CDR1 is SNHLY and CDR2 is FYNNEI. CDR3 region: CASSAYPLPEKLFF. The DNA for the CDR3 is TGTGCCAGCAGTGCCTACCCCTTGCCGGAAAAACTGTTTTTT.

Judged by abundance, this clone is medium-sized. V is TRBV10-1 and J is TRBJ2-2; D is unresolved. The germline gives CDR1 WNHNN, CDR2 SYGVQD (reference sequence). With 3 bases removed from V and 3 bases from J, the gap between germline ends came to 14 bases. CDR3 length: 16 amino acids. CDR3 loop: CASSELGTVYTGELFF. In nucleotides, the CDR3 is TGCGCCAGCAGTGAATTGGGCACGGTTTACACCGGGGAGCTGTTTTTT.

The CDR3 DNA follows: TGTGCCAGCAGTTTCTACGACAGGGCTAACGGGGAGCTGTTTTTT. The encoded protein is CASSFYDRANGELFF. The chain recombines TRBV28 with TRBJ2-2, with TRBD1 identical over 7 bases. The V gene's germline CDR1 is MDHEN and CDR2 SYDVKM. J was trimmed by 7 bases and V by 3 bases; bases with no gene match: 8. This CDR3 is built from 15 residues. The full variable domain, with the rest looked up from reference TRBV28 and TRBJ2-2, is DVKVTQSSRYLVKRTGEKVFLECVQDMDHENMFWYRQDPGLGLRLIYFSYDVKMKEKGDIPEGYSVSREKKERFSLILESASTNQTSMYLCASSFYDRANGELFFGEGSRLTVL.

This clone was seen a handful of times. V gene TRBV29-1 combines with J gene TRBJ1-5; 8 bases map to TRBD1. The CDR3 spans 14 residues. Per germline, CDR1 SQVTM and CDR2 ANQGSEA. The ends lost 6 bases at V and 0 bases at J; junction bases unmatched: 4. CDR3: CSVGTGYSNQPQHF. The CDR3 DNA sequence: TGCAGCGTAGGGACAGGCTATAGCAATCAGCCCCAGCATTTT.

This clone is medium-sized (0.01 to 0.1%) by share. The chain is built from TRBV21-1 and TRBJ1-1. TRBV21-1 is classified as a pseudogene. The CDR3 contains 12 residues. The CDR3 sequence is CASSRESAEAFF. The CDR3 bases are TGTGCCAGCAGCCGGGAGAGTGCTGAAGCTTTCTTT.

The rearrangement links TRBV6-5 to TRBJ2-3; 7 nucleotides line up with TRBD2. The J segment lost 2 bases and the V segment lost 0 bases, leaving 2 bases of the junction unmatched. The CDR3 contains 15 residues. The germline V gene has CDR1 MNHEY and CDR2 SVGAGI. CDR3 in DNA: TGTGCCAGCAGTTACTCCGGGGGGTTCACAGATACGCAGTATTTT. Protein: CASSYSGGFTDTQYF.

The chain uses TRBV5-6 and TRBJ1-5, with unresolved D. CDR1 and CDR2 (germline): SGHDT, YYEEEE. This CDR3 has 12 residues. The V and J ends lost 0 bases and 3 bases respectively, with 1 base between them. CDR3 loop: CASSLANQPQHF. CDR3 coding DNA: TGTGCCAGCAGCTTGGCCAATCAGCCCCAGCATTTT. The full variable domain, in which reference TRBV5-6 and TRBJ1-5 provide the parts outside the CDR3, is DAGVTQSPTHLIKTRGQQVTLRCSPKSGHDTVSWYQQALGQGPQFIFQYYEEEERQRGNFPDRFSGHQFPNYSSELNVNALLLGDSALYLCASSLANQPQHFGDGTRLSIL.

The J gene is TRBJ1-2, the V gene TRBV27; D ambiguous. Germline V gives CDR1 MNHEY, CDR2 SMNVEV (reference sequence). This CDR3 has 15 amino acids. V lost 6 bases to trimming and J lost 7 bases, with 21 bases between them. CDR3 region: CASRPPVGSSGGYTF. Written as DNA, the CDR3 is TGTGCCAGCAGACCCCCCGTGGGTTCATCTGGTGGCTACACCTTC.

This chain uses TRBV6-4 with TRBJ2-3; TRBD1 aligns across 12 bases. Germline CDR1 is MRHNA and CDR2 is SNTAGT. This CDR3 comprises 15 residues. J lost 6 bases, V lost 0 bases, and 1 base had no gene match. CDR3 sequence reads: CASSDSGTGGDTQYF. The CDR3 DNA sequence: TGTGCCAGCAGTGACTCCGGGACAGGGGGCGATACGCAGTATTTT.

The rearrangement uses TRBV5-6 and TRBJ2-7; D gene uncertain. V was shortened by 2 bases and J by 3 bases, with 3 bases between the two germline ends. There are 11 residues in the CDR3. Germline V lookup: CDR1 SGHDT, CDR2 YYEEEE. CDR3 in amino acids: CASSLGYEQYF. DNA of the CDR3: TGTGCCAGCAGCTTAGGCTACGAGCAGTACTTC.

This clone turned up a few times. The V and J genes are TRBV19 and TRBJ1-1, with 7 positions matching TRBD1. The V and J ends lost 8 bases and 6 bases, in that order; junction bases with no gene match: 6. Germline lookup yields CDR1 LNHDA and CDR2 SQIVND (reference sequence). This CDR3 is built from 12 residues. CDR3 sequence reads: CASSTGMAEAFF. As DNA, the CDR3 is TGTGCCAGTTCGACAGGGATGGCTGAAGCTTTCTTT.

The CDR3 region has the DNA TGTGCCAGCAGTGTCCGGACAGGGGGCTCGTACGAGCAGTACTTC. Residues: CASSVRTGGSYEQYF. J is TRBJ2-7 and V is TRBV6-5, with 11 bases identical to TRBD1. Germline V gene lookup returns CDR1 MNHEY and CDR2 SVGAGI. The CDR3 is 15 amino acids. V shed 5 bases, J shed 4 bases, and the junction held 7 bases outside the gene matches.

The chain joins TRBV9 to TRBJ2-1, with D hard to call. Looked up from germline, CDR1 is SGDLS and CDR2 is YYNGEE. The CDR3 length is 15 residues. With 2 bases removed from V and 0 bases from J, the gap between germline ends came to 9 bases. The CDR3 DNA reads as TGTGCCAGCAGCGTCACTTGGAGCTCCTACAATGAGCAGTTCTTC. It codes for CASSVTWSSYNEQFF.

This rearrangement joins TRBV9 to TRBJ2-2; 11 positions match TRBD1. V lost 4 bases to trimming and J lost 3 bases; unmatched junction nucleotides: 5. Germline loops: CDR1 SGDLS, CDR2 YYNGEE. CDR3 length: 16 residues. CDR3 amino acids: CASSSGQGAHTGELFF. CDR3 bases: TGTGCCAGCAGCTCTGGACAGGGGGCGCACACCGGGGAGCTGTTTTTT.

The chain is built from TRBV10-3 and TRBJ2-3; 7 bases fit TRBD2. CDR1 ENHRY and CDR2 SYGVKD come from the germline V gene. The CDR3 consists of 15 residues. V gave up 4 bases and J gave up 5 bases; unmatched junction bases: 9. CDR3 residues: CAISVLGRAGDTQYF. CDR3 nucleotide sequence: TGTGCCATCAGTGTCCTGGGGAGGGCTGGAGATACGCAGTATTTT.

V and J are TRBV6-5 and TRBJ1-3; D remains ambiguous. This CDR3 comprises 13 residues. Trimming took 5 bases from V and 4 from J, leaving 9 bases between them. The germline V gene encodes CDR1 MNHEY and CDR2 SVGAGI. The CDR3 sequence is CASSREFGNTIYF. The CDR3 DNA follows: TGTGCCAGCAGTCGGGAGTTCGGAAACACCATATATTTT.

This chain links TRBV4-2 with TRBJ2-7; D call uncertain. Trimming took 5 bases from V and 3 from J, leaving 11 bases between them. In germline, CDR1 is LGHNA, CDR2 YNFKEQ. The CDR3 is 13 amino acids. In DNA form, the CDR3 reads TGTGCCAGCAGCTTGACAACGGGCTACGAGCAGTACTTC. It yields the protein CASSLTTGYEQYF.

The chain joins TRBV6-5 to TRBJ2-1; D ambiguous. V lost 6 bases to trimming and J lost 10 bases, with 10 bases between them. The CDR3 spans 11 residues. The germline V gene has CDR1 MNHEY and CDR2 SVGAGI. The CDR3 region is CASSTVSEQFF. The CDR3, as DNA: TGTGCCAGCAGCACAGTATCCGAGCAGTTCTTC.

This chain links TRBV7-9 with TRBJ2-7; tentatively, D is TRBD1 (6 bases). Germline CDR1 SEHNR, CDR2 FQNEAQ (reference sequence). CDR3 length equals 13 residues. The ends were cut back, 5 bases at V and 1 base at J, with 9 bases in the middle. CDR3 DNA sequence: TGTGCCAGCAGCCCCGGACAGTCCTACGAGCAGTACTTC. Its translation is CASSPGQSYEQYF.

This clone has only a few counts. The same CDR3 arises from other DNA sequences in this sample as well. J is TRBJ1-1 and V is TRBV4-1, with 7 bases that match TRBD1. Germline trimming cut 3 bases from V and 0 bases from J; bases unmatched to any gene: 4. The CDR3 totals 15 residues. CDR1 and CDR2 from the germline V gene are MGHRA and YSYEKL. The CDR3 sequence: CASSQSGGLNTEAFF. The CDR3 DNA reads TGCGCCAGCAGCCAGTCAGGGGGTTTGAACACTGAAGCTTTCTTT.